This T cell receptor beta chain comes out of a study of T-cell reconstitution after alpha-beta-depleted transplantation in children listed by TCRdb under 2016. Background on the whole study: T-cell immune reconstitution after TCRalphabeta/CD19-depleted allogeneic hematopoietic cell transplantation in children was quantitatively tracked in the study by means of TCR repertoire profiling.

Library prep was done by PCR. The instrument given in TCRdb is Illumina HiSeq 2500. To normalize quantification of the TCRbeta repertoire, the TCR libraries were built with molecular barcoding that relied on unique molecular identifiers. Starting from the raw public reads, TCRdb applied fastp trimming at Q25, assembled clones with MiXCR and retained in-frame beta chains. Every distinct CDR3 protein forms one entry, paired with its most common genes and DNA. The sample contains hundreds of thousands of distinct CDR3 sequences, 16% of them found a single time. The ten top clones hold 1.1% of the sample. This clonotype was found a few times. Its target antigen remains unknown. No qualities accompany the bases; no much larger clone lies one base away. As encoded in the germline V gene (reference sequence), CDR1 is GTSNPN while CDR2 is SVGIG. The CDR3 spans 12 residues, from the cysteine through the phenylalanine. The entry retains the CDR3 DNA only, 36 bases that are in frame from base 1. Relative to germline, V is 5 bases shorter and J is 6 bases shorter, with 13 bases between their ends.

In this chain, TRBV30 is recombined with TRBJ1-2, with no confidently assigned D gene. This sequence was found in a human donor who donated a stem cell graft to a child with acute myeloid leukemia. Sequences were derived from PBMCs from the stem cell graft donor, sampled from the stem cell graft. The CDR3 sequence is CAWGIWRDGYTF. The nucleotide sequence is given as TGTGCCTGGGGGATCTGGAGGGATGGCTACACCTTC. Reference TRBV30 and TRBJ1-2 genes cover what lies past the CDR3, so the full variable domain is SQTIHQWPATLVQPVGSPLSLECTVEGTSNPNLYWYRQAAGRGLQLLFYSVGIGQISSEVPQNLSASRPQDRQFILSSKKLLLSDSGFYLCAWGIWRDGYTFGSGTRLTVV.